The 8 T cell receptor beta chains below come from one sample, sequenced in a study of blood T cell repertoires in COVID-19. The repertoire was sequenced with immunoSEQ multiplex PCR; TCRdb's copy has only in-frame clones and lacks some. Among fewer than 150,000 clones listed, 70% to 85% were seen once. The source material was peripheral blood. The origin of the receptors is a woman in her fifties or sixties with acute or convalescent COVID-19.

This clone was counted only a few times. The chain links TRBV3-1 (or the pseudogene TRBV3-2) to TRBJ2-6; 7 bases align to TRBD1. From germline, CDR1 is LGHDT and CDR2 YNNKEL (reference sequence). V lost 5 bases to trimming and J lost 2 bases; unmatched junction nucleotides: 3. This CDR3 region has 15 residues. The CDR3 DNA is TGTGCCAGCAGCTTAGACAGGGCTGGGGCCAACGTCCTGACTTTC. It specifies CASSLDRAGANVLTF.

The CDR3 is CASSRPTGDYGYTF. Written as DNA, the CDR3 is TGTGCCAGCAGCCGACCCACAGGGGACTATGGCTACACCTTC. The V call is TRBV5-4, the J call TRBJ1-2, with 7 bases aligning to TRBD1. After removal of 4 bases from V and 3 bases from J, the junction contained 6 bases not matched to a gene. Per the germline V gene, CDR1 is SGHNT and CDR2 is YYREEE (reference sequence). The CDR3 length is 14 residues.

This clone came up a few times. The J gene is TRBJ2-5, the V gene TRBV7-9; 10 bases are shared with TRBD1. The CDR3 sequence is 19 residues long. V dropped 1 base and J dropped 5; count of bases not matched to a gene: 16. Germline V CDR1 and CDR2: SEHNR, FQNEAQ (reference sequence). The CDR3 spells CASSLGSRLRDRGKETQYF. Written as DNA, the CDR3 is TGTGCCAGCAGCTTAGGTAGTAGGCTCCGGGACAGGGGAAAGGAGACCCAGTACTTC. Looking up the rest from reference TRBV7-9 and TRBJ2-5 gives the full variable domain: DTGVSQNPRHKITKRGQNVTFRCDPISEHNRLYWYRQTLGQGPEFLTYFQNEAQLEKSRLLSDRFSAERPKGSFSTLEIQRTEQGDSAMYLCASSLGSRLRDRGKETQYFGPGTRLLVL.

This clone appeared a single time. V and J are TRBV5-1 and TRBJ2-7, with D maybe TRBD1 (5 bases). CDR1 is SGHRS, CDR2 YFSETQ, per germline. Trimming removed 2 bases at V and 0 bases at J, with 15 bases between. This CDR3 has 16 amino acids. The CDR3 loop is CASSFLGAGNSYEQYF. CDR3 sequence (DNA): TGCGCCAGCAGCTTTCTAGGGGCAGGGAACTCCTACGAGCAGTACTTC.

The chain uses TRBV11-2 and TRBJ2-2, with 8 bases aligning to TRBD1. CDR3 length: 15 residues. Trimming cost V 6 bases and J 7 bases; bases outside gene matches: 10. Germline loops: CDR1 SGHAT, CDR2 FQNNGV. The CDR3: CASREIRQGRGELFF. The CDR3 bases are TGTGCCAGCAGGGAGATACGACAGGGGCGCGGGGAGCTGTTTTTT.

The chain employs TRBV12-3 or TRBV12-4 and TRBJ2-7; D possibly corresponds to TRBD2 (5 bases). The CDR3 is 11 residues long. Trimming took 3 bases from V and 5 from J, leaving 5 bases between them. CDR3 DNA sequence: TGTGCCAGCAGTTTCGGGGACGAGCAGTACTTC. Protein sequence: CASSFGDEQYF.

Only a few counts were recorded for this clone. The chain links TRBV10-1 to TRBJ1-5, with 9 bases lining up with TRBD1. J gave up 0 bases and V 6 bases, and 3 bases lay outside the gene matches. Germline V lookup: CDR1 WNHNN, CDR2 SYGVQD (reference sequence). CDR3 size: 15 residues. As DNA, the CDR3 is TGCGCCAGCAGGCGACAGGGGGTTAGCAATCAGCCCCAGCATTTT. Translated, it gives CASRRQGVSNQPQHF.

CDR3 nucleotides: TGTGCCAGCAGCTGGAGCGGGGGGGCCTACAATGAGCAGTTCTTC. This translates into CASSWSGGAYNEQFF. J is TRBJ2-1 and V is TRBV5-6; 10 bases fit TRBD2. V shed 3 bases, J shed 2 bases, and the junction held 2 bases outside the gene matches. Germline V gives CDR1 SGHDT, CDR2 YYEEEE. The CDR3 has 15 residues. Full variable domain (remainder filled in from reference TRBV5-6 and TRBJ2-1): DAGVTQSPTHLIKTRGQQVTLRCSPKSGHDTVSWYQQALGQGPQFIFQYYEEEERQRGNFPDRFSGHQFPNYSSELNVNALLLGDSALYLCASSWSGGAYNEQFFGPGTRLTVL.